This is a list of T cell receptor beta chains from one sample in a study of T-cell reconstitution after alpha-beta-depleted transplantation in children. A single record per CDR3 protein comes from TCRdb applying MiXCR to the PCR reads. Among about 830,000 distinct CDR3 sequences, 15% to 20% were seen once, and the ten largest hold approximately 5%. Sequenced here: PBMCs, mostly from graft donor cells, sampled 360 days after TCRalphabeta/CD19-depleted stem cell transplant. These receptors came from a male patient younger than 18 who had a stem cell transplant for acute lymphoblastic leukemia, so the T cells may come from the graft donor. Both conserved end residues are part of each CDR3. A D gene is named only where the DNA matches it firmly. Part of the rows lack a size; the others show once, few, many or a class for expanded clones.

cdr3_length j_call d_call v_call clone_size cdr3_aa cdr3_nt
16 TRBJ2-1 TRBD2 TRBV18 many CASSRIAGGPDNEQFF TGTGCCAGCTCACGGATAGCGGGAGGCCCCGACAATGAGCAGTTCTTC
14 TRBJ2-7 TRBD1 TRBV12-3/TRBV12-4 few CASRAGQGTYEQYF TGTGCCAGCAGGGCGGGACAGGGTACTTACGAGCAGTACTTC
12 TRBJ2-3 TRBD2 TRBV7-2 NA CASSLGAGGEYF TGTGCCAGCAGCTTAGGGGCGGGAGGGGAGTATTTT
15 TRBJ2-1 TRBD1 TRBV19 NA CASSRGQLIDNEQFF TGTGCCAGTAGTAGGGGACAGCTAATAGATAATGAGCAGTTCTTC
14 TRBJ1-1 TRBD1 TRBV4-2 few CASSQRQGWTEAFF TGTGCCAGCAGCCAACGACAGGGGTGGACTGAAGCTTTCTTT
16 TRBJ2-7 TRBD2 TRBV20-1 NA CSASPLGTSGGYEQYF TGCAGTGCTAGTCCTCTAGGGACTAGCGGGGGCTACGAGCAGTACTTC
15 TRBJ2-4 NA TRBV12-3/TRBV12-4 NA CASTEQGGAKNIQYF TGTGCCAGCACCGAACAGGGGGGGGCCAAAAACATTCAGTACTTC
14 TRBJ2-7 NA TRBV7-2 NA CASSPPGKGYEQYF TGTGCCAGCAGCCCACCAGGGAAGGGCTACGAGCAGTACTTC
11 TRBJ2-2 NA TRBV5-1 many CASSLPGELFF TGTGCCAGCAGCTTACCCGGGGAGCTGTTTTTT
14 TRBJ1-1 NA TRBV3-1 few CASSLGTDHTEAFF TGTGCCAGCAGCCTCGGGACGGACCACACTGAAGCTTTCTTT
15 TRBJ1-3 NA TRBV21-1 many CASSNILFSGNTIYF TGTGCCAGCAGCAATATCCTATTCTCTGGAAACACCATATATTTT
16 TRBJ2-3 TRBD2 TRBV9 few CASSVYAGELTDTQYF TGTGCCAGCAGCGTATACGCGGGAGAATTGACAGATACGCAGTATTTT
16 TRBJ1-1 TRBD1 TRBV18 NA CASSSIGTGGKSEAFF TGTGCCAGCTCGTCGATTGGGACAGGGGGGAAATCTGAAGCTTTCTTT
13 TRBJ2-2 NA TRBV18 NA CASSPRGLGELFF TGTGCCAGCTCACCACGGGGACTCGGGGAGCTGTTTTTT
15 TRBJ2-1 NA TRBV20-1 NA CSARDLASSYNEQFF TGCAGTGCTAGAGATTTGGCTAGCTCCTACAATGAGCAGTTCTTC
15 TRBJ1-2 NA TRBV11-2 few CASSFRGEFSYGYTF TGTGCCAGCAGCTTTAGGGGGGAGTTTAGCTATGGCTACACCTTC
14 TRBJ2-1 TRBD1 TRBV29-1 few CSVEEDRGPNEQFF TGCAGCGTTGAAGAAGACAGGGGGCCTAATGAGCAGTTCTTC
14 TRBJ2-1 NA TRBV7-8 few CASSSRTNLNEQFF TGTGCCAGCAGCTCTCGGACTAACTTGAATGAGCAGTTCTTC
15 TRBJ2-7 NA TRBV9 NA CASSVESTANYEQYF TGTGCCAGCAGCGTAGAGTCGACAGCTAACTACGAGCAGTACTTC
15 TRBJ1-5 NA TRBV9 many CASSVGGASNQPQHF TGTGCCAGCAGCGTAGGTGGGGCCAGCAATCAGCCCCAGCATTTT
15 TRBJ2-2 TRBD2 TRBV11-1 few CASSRIAGVPGELFF TGTGCCAGCAGCCGAATAGCGGGAGTCCCCGGGGAGCTGTTTTTT
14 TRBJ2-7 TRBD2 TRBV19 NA CASSTPGGTYEQYF TGTGCCAGTAGCACACCGGGAGGCACCTACGAGCAGTACTTC
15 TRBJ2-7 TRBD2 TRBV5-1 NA CASSLGGSPLGEQYF TGCGCCAGCAGCTTGGGCGGGAGTCCCCTTGGGGAGCAGTACTTC
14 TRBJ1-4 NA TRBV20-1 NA CSAVSGGGNEKLFF TGCAGTGCTGTTTCGGGGGGAGGCAATGAAAAACTGTTTTTT
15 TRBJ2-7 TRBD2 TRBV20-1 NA CSASPPSGPFYEQYF TGCAGTGCTAGCCCCCCTAGCGGACCTTTCTACGAGCAGTACTTC
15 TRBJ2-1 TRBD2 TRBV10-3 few CAISESGLPSLWQFF TGTGCCATCAGTGAGTCGGGACTACCGTCGTTGTGGCAGTTCTTC
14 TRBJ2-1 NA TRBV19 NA CASSIELGANEQFF TGTGCCAGTAGTATAGAACTAGGGGCCAATGAGCAGTTCTTC
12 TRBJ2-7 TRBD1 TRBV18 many CASSPGQGEQYF TGTGCCAGCTCACCCGGACAGGGGGAGCAGTACTTC
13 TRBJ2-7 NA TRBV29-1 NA CSVEGLAAYEQYF TGCAGCGTTGAAGGGCTAGCAGCCTACGAGCAGTACTTC
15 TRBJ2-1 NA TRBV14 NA CASSQGLVLANEQFF TGTGCCAGCAGCCAAGGTTTGGTTTTGGCCAATGAGCAGTTCTTC
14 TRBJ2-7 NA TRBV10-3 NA CAISEPLAAYEQYF TGTGCCATCAGTGAGCCCTTAGCAGCCTACGAGCAGTACTTC
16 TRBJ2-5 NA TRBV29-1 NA CSVEDPFQGRDETQYF TGCAGCGTTGAAGATCCTTTTCAGGGAAGAGATGAGACCCAGTACTTC
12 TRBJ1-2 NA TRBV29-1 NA CSVGGEWSGYTF TGCAGCGTGGGGGGGGAGTGGAGTGGCTACACCTTC
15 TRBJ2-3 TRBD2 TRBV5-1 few CASSRTRERTDTQYF TGCGCCAGCAGCCGTACGCGGGAGAGGACAGATACGCAGTATTTT
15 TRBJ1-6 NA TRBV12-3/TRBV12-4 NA CASRPSWGGNSPLHF TGTGCCAGCAGGCCCTCCTGGGGAGGAAATTCACCCCTCCACTTT
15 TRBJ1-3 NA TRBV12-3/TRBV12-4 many CASSPMAGLGNTIYF TGTGCCAGCAGTCCAATGGCGGGGTTGGGAAACACCATATATTTT
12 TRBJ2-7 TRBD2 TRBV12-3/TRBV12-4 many CASRSGAHEQYF TGTGCCAGCCGGAGCGGGGCACACGAGCAGTACTTC
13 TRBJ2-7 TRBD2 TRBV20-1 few CSASSGNSYEQYF TGCAGTGCTAGTAGCGGGAACTCCTACGAGCAGTACTTC
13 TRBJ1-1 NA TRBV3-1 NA CASSQQLSTEAFF TGTGCCAGCAGCCAACAATTAAGCACTGAAGCTTTCTTT
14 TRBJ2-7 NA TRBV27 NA CASSPMMRGDEQYF TGTGCCAGCAGTCCTATGATGAGGGGAGACGAGCAGTACTTC
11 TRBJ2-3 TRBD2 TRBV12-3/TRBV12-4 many CASEGGDTQYF TGTGCCAGCGAGGGAGGGGATACGCAGTATTTT
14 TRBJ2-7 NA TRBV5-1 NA CASSLVIRGYEQYF TGCGCCAGCAGCTTGGTTATCAGGGGCTACGAGCAGTACTTC
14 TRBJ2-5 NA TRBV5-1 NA CASTRGQFQETQYF TGCGCCAGCACGAGAGGACAGTTCCAAGAGACCCAGTACTTC
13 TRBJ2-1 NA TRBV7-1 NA CASSSGLEGEQFF TGTGCCAGCAGCTCGGGACTCGAGGGTGAGCAGTTCTTC
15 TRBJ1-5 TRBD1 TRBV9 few CASSVTGDSSQPQHF TGTGCCAGCAGCGTGACAGGGGATAGTAGTCAGCCCCAGCATTTT
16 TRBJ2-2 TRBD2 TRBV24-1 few CATSDLWGGSTGELFF TGTGCCACCAGTGATTTATGGGGGGGGAGCACCGGGGAGCTGTTTTTT
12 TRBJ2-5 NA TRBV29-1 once CSERAAPETQYF TGCAGCGAACGCGCAGCGCCAGAGACCCAGTACTTC
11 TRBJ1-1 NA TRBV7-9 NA CALGGDTEAFF TGTGCCCTCGGTGGGGACACTGAAGCTTTCTTT
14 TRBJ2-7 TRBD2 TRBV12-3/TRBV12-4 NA CASSLAGDAGEQYF TGTGCCAGCAGTCTAGCGGGAGATGCCGGGGAGCAGTACTTC
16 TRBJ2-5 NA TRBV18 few CASSPRREAIQETQYF TGTGCCAGCTCACCACGGAGGGAGGCGATTCAAGAGACCCAGTACTTC
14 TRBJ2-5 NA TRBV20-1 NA CSAVDRVSQETQYF TGCAGTGCAGTTGACAGAGTTTCTCAAGAGACCCAGTACTTC
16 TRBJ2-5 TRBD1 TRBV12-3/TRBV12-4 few CASRNLRQGTEETQYF TGTGCCAGCAGGAATCTACGACAGGGGACGGAGGAGACCCAGTACTTC
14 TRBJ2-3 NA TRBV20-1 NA CSALIANSADTQYF TGCAGTGCTCTAATAGCGAATTCCGCAGATACGCAGTATTTT
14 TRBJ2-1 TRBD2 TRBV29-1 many CSVGRGRGYNEQFF TGCAGCGTTGGGCGCGGGAGAGGGTACAATGAGCAGTTCTTC
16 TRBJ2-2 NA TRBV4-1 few CASSHTLGRAGGELFF TGCGCCAGCAGCCATACCCTTGGGCGCGCGGGCGGGGAGCTGTTTTTT
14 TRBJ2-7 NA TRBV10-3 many CAISEIAEDYEQYF TGTGCCATCAGTGAGATAGCGGAGGACTACGAGCAGTACTTC
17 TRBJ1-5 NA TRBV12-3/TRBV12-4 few CASSLSRRLYSNQPQHF TGTGCCAGCAGTTTATCACGCAGATTATATAGCAATCAGCCCCAGCATTTT
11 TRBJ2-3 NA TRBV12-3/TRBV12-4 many CASSRGDTQYF TGTGCCAGCAGTCGGGGGGATACGCAGTATTTT
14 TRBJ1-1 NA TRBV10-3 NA CAISENRAITEAFF TGTGCCATCAGTGAGAACAGGGCGATAACTGAAGCTTTCTTT
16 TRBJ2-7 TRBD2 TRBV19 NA CASSIGRRGMLGEQYF TGTGCCAGTAGTATCGGTCGGCGGGGGATGCTGGGCGAGCAGTACTTC